Listed here are 12 T cell receptor beta chains from one sample, sequenced in a study of CD8+ T cells in alopecia areata (dated by TCRdb to 2017 to 2018). Libraries were prepared through the immunoSEQ multiplex PCR assay. For TCR sequencing, RNA was extracted from every sample and reverse transcribed into cDNA to serve as template. TCRdb re-hosts the immuneACCESS table, in-frame sequences only. Its copies lack some clones; in the studies checked, an unresolved V gene accounts for under half of them, and the cause for the rest is not known. Within this sample are about 180,000 clones, with approximately 49% of them counted one time only. Clones ranked in the top ten supply 10% of the sample. The treatment or condition label, read with the paper, signifies: oral pan-JAK inhibitor, 5-10 mg twice daily. The sequenced sample was CD8+ T cells sorted from blood, obtained around week 54, from a patient treated with tofacitinib. The receptor source for this set is a human donor with alopecia areata.

In its sample, this clone was seen a few times. The chain carries TRBV2 and TRBJ1-4; tentative D call: TRBD1 (5 bases). Germline CDR1 is SNHLY and CDR2 is FYNNEI. CDR3 length: 13 amino acids. The germline V and J ends were trimmed by 7 bases and 6 bases, with 12 bases remaining between them. This CDR3 reads CASIHSGDEKLFF. In DNA, the CDR3 is TGTGCCAGCATCCACTCGGGGGATGAAAAACTGTTTTTT. Variable domain in full (rest from reference TRBV2 and TRBJ1-4): EPEVTQTPSHQVTQMGQEVILRCVPISNHLYFYWYRQILGQKVEFLVSFYNNEISEKSEIFDDQFSVERPDGSNFTLKIRSTKLEDSAMYFCASIHSGDEKLFFGSGTQLSVL.

This clone was observed a handful of times. V usage is TRBV5-1 and J usage is TRBJ2-5, with 10 bases lining up with TRBD2. CDR3 length: 15 amino acids. J was trimmed by 6 bases and V by 2 bases; bases with no gene match: 7. Germline CDR1 and CDR2: SGHRS and YFSETQ. The CDR3 here is CASSFVSGGPQTQYF. Written as DNA, the CDR3 is TGCGCCAGCAGCTTCGTTAGCGGGGGGCCACAGACCCAGTACTTC.

This chain connects TRBV30 to TRBJ1-5; D may be TRBD1 (5 bases). Germline CDR1 is GTSNPN and CDR2 is SVGIG (reference sequence). This CDR3 region has 15 residues. V lost 5 bases, J lost 3 bases, and 17 bases lay in between. The CDR3 nucleotides are TGTGCCTGGGACCGGCAGGGCAGAAACAATCAGCCCCAGCATTTT. This codes for CAWDRQGRNNQPQHF.

This sequence joins TRBV27 and TRBJ1-5; 9 bases align to TRBD1. The CDR3 is 15 residues long. J lost 3 bases, V lost 6 bases, and 6 bases had no gene match. Germline V gives CDR1 MNHEY, CDR2 SMNVEV (reference sequence). CDR3: CASSLGTGYNQPQHF. Written as DNA, the CDR3 is TGTGCCAGCAGCCTAGGGACAGGGTACAATCAGCCCCAGCATTTT.

The chain uses TRBV27 and TRBJ1-5; D not certain. This CDR3 has 15 residues. Trimming left V 0 bases short and J 7 bases short, with 13 bases between. CDR1 and CDR2 from the germline V gene are MNHEY and SMNVEV (reference sequence). The CDR3, as DNA: TGTGCCAGCAGTTTATCGGGAACCCCCTACCAGCCCCAGCATTTT. Protein sequence: CASSLSGTPYQPQHF.

This clone was seen only once. The chain employs TRBV6-5 and TRBJ2-5; perhaps TRBD1 as D (6 bases). V lost 6 bases to trimming and J lost 1 base, with 12 bases between them. The CDR3 is made up of 14 amino acids. The germline V gene has CDR1 MNHEY and CDR2 SVGAGI. The CDR3 DNA sequence: TGTGCCAGCAGATTCGGACAGATCCAAGAGACCCAGTACTTC. Translated, it gives CASRFGQIQETQYF.

V usage is TRBV5-4 and J usage is TRBJ2-3; no clear D. V was clipped by 2 bases and J by 4 bases, with 8 bases between them. Germline lookup yields CDR1 SGHNT and CDR2 YYREEE (reference sequence). This CDR3 region has 13 residues. The CDR3 DNA is TGTGCCAGCAGCTTCTTTCGTTCAGATACGCAGTATTTT. This gives the protein CASSFFRSDTQYF. The variable domain in full, completed from reference TRBV5-4 and TRBJ2-3, reads ETGVTQSPTHLIKTRGQQVTLRCSSQSGHNTVSWYQQALGQGPQFIFQYYREEENGRGNFPPRFSGLQFPNYSSELNVNALELDDSALYLCASSFFRSDTQYFGPGTRLTVL.

This clone has more than one count but fewer than ten. The chain joins TRBV15 to TRBJ2-5, with 10 bases aligning to TRBD1. CDR1 and CDR2 (germline): LNHNV, YYDKDF (reference sequence). The V and J ends lost 2 bases and 9 bases, in that order; junction bases with no gene match: 6. The CDR3 consists of 14 residues. CDR3 in amino acids: CATSRPGTGEAQYF. The CDR3, as DNA: TGTGCCACCAGCAGACCAGGGACAGGGGAGGCCCAGTACTTC.

The chain couples TRBV5-1 to TRBJ1-2; TRBD1 matches at 9 bases. The trim removed 3 bases at V and 4 bases at J, leaving 10 bases unmatched. Germline V gene sequence: CDR1 SGHRS, CDR2 YFSETQ. This CDR3 region has 16 residues. This chain's CDR3 is CASSWERQGDRYGYTF. CDR3 DNA: TGCGCCAGCAGCTGGGAACGACAGGGGGACCGCTATGGCTACACCTTC.

V is TRBV30 and J is TRBJ1-5; no reliable D call. The germline CDR1 and CDR2 sequences are GTSNPN and SVGIG (reference sequence). This CDR3 is 14 amino acids long. Trimming pared 3 bases from V and 1 base from J, leaving 10 bases between. The CDR3 DNA is TGTGCCTGGAGGGGTGAGGGAAGCAATCAGCCCCAGCATTTT. Its protein product is CAWRGEGSNQPQHF.

J is TRBJ1-6 and V is TRBV27; TRBD1 might be the D (6 bases). The V and J ends lost 3 bases and 6 bases respectively, with 12 bases between them. The CDR3 spans 15 residues. CDR1 is MNHEY, CDR2 SMNVEV, per germline (reference sequence). The CDR3 coding sequence is TGTGCCAGCAGTTTCTCCCAGGGGTCTAATTCACCCCTCCACTTT. It specifies CASSFSQGSNSPLHF.

The chain couples TRBV12-5 to TRBJ1-2; D is unresolved. This CDR3 contains 12 residues. Deletions cut 6 bases from V and 4 bases from J, with 9 bases between. Germline lookup yields CDR1 LGHNT and CDR2 FRNRAP. The CDR3 protein is CASGPAGYGYTF. The CDR3 DNA reads as TGTGCTAGTGGACCTGCCGGCTATGGCTACACCTTC.